The source of this T cell receptor (beta chain) is a study of cytomegalovirus exposure and HLA in healthy donors. The PCR ran on 60 Vbeta and 13 Jbeta primers. Only in-frame clones appear in the TCRdb table, and some are missing; sequencing was by immunoSEQ multiplex PCR. The table lists roughly 150,000 clones, around 10% of them singletons. On this clone: Antigen: not known.

Notes on the study in general: TCR beta V segments were, for the most part, productive about 87% or about 30% of the time in an earlier analysis.

The clonotype was recovered from a male donor in good health and CMV-seronegative. Sequenced material: PBMCs.

CDR3 residues: CASSLTAGGRITEAFF. The CDR3 coding sequence is TGTGCCAGCAGCTTAACGGCAGGAGGCCGCATCACTGAAGCTTTCTTT. This chain links TRBV7-3 with TRBJ1-1; no definite D call. From germline, CDR1 is SGHTA and CDR2 FQGTGA. The V end was cut by 0 bases, the J end by 4 bases, with 15 bases between. The CDR3 loop spans 16 amino acids.